This TCR beta chain appears in the sequencing data of a study of graft-versus-host responses after intestinal transplantation listed by TCRdb under 2021. With respect to the entire study: The transplants that recipients got were multivisceral, liver-intestinal, or isolated intestinal. Donor T cell macrochimerism was defined as a peak of at least 4% donor T cells among recipient peripheral blood mononuclear cells. Graft-versus-host and host-versus-graft alloreactive T cell clones were tracked in the graft, circulation and bone marrow after intestinal transplantation using bulk TCR-beta CDR3 sequencing. Every recipient was given anti-thymocyte globulin induction, then maintenance tacrolimus and steroids for 2 to 3 years. The cohort enrolled about 23 intestinal transplant recipients, one of whom was a retransplant, and a few patients without pretransplant specimens were excluded. To identify alloreactive clones, pre-transplant mixed lymphocyte reaction products were sequenced and compared with unstimulated pre-transplant donor and recipient T cells. Rather than going through the commercial service, samples from a few later patients were sequenced in-house on an Illumina MiSeq and processed with MiXCR. General study outcomes and caveats: Early after transplant, peak levels of circulating GvH clones were found to be associated with declines in HvG clones. GvH clones were detected in recipient bone marrow, and some of these GvH clones were observed earlier in ileal mucosa or blood, consistent with an intestinal mucosal origin. Patients with donor T cell macrochimerism had high GvH to HvG T cell clonal ratios in their allografts. Conclusions were limited by the relatively low number and heterogeneity of intestinal transplant patients.

The germline V gene gives CDR1 as KGHSH and CDR2 as LQKENI. The V end loses 5 bases and the J end loses 5 bases, and a stretch of 6 bases separates them. The CDR3 contains 11 residues, cysteine and phenylalanine counted. Only the CDR3 part of the read is kept: 33 bases, read in frame from the first base. The time point tag for this specimen amounts to: cells obtained before transplantation from donor or recipient. CD3+CD4+ and CD3+CD8+ populations were FACS-sorted from unstimulated pre-transplant donor and recipient cells taken from spleen or lymph nodes. Comments on this clone: Its antigen has not been determined. Base qualities were left out, and no much larger clone turns up one base away.

The library was made by the immunoSEQ multiplex PCR assay. For most patients, genomic DNA was isolated with the Qiagen DNeasy Blood and Tissue Kit and sent frozen to Adaptive Biotechnologies for TCR sequencing. For most patients, genomic DNA was subjected to high-throughput TCR-beta CDR3 sequencing by Adaptive Biotechnologies. The original methods were these. Adaptive's ImmunoSEQ software was the source of the TCR sequencing data for about 20 patients, while a few other patients were processed with MiXCR and VDJtools. To correct CD4 versus CD8 sorting errors, any sequence found in both subsets at a frequency ratio below 5:1 was removed. CDR3 nucleotide sequences shared between donor and recipient were removed because the origin of such sequences could not be assigned. To be classed as alloreactive, a clone needed at least 2-fold expansion over unstimulated cells and a minimum CFSE-low frequency of 0.002% (template counts) or 0.001% (read counts). Clones were considered mappable if detected in sequenced pre-transplant spleen, lymph node, or MLR CFSE-low populations of the donor or recipient. The cumulative frequency of alloreactive clones was calculated as a percentage of all sequences, weighted by copy number. TCRdb provides this immuneACCESS table in a form limited to in-frame rearrangements. Some clones are lacking; in checked studies, under half of them reflect an unresolved V gene, and why the rest are absent is not known. That table gives V, J and clone size, and the DNA gave D and trimming. This sample lists about 97,000 clones; 75% to 95% were detected once. Of the sample, approximately 0.17% is held by the ten largest clones.

The starting material was unstimulated CD4+ T cells sorted from spleen or lymph node cells, obtained before transplant. The receptor's source is a human donor who was the organ donor for an intestinal transplant. The chain is encoded by TRBV18 joined to TRBJ1-1; D gene: possibly TRBD1, on 6 matching bases. CDR3 region: CASSTGTEAFF. DNA sequence: TGTGCCAGCTCAACAGGGACTGAAGCTTTCTTT.